One and the same sample provided the 32 T cell receptor beta chains below, sequenced in a study of blood T cell repertoires in COVID-19. Repertoires were generated with immunoSEQ multiplex PCR, while TCRdb's copy carries only in-frame clones and drops some. The data contain roughly 97,000 clones, roughly 89% of them singletons. Material: peripheral blood. These receptors were taken from a human donor in a cohort sampled during active COVID-19.

The J gene is TRBJ2-4, the V gene TRBV11-1; TRBD2 matches at 7 bases. Germline trimming cut 9 bases from V and 1 base from J; bases unmatched to any gene: 3. This CDR3 spans 13 amino acids. The germline gives CDR1 SGHAT, CDR2 FQDESV (reference sequence). DNA for the CDR3: TGTGCCAGTCGGCGGGGGGCCAAAAACATTCAGTACTTC. Residues: CASRRGAKNIQYF.

The rearrangement joins TRBV6-5 to TRBJ1-5, with D hard to call. The CDR3 loop spans 14 amino acids. V lost 4 bases and J lost 2, with 9 bases in between. Germline V CDR1 and CDR2: MNHEY, SVGAGI. CDR3 nucleotides: TGTGCCAGCAGTTTGAGGTTGGGCAATCAGCCCCAGCATTTT. Its translation: CASSLRLGNQPQHF.

The chain couples TRBV2 to TRBJ1-4; 7 nucleotides align to TRBD1. Germline V gene lookup returns CDR1 SNHLY and CDR2 FYNNEI. The V gene end was trimmed by 1 base and the J gene end by 3 bases; junction bases not matched to a gene: 8. The CDR3 covers 17 residues. For the CDR3, the DNA is TGTGCCAGCAGTGAAGGAGTACAGGGGTCTTCTAATGAAAAACTGTTTTTT. It is translated as CASSEGVQGSSNEKLFF.

The chain is built from TRBV7-9 and TRBJ1-4; no firm D call. V dropped 4 bases and J dropped 8 bases, with 14 bases sitting between them. The CDR3 runs to 14 residues. Looked up from germline, CDR1 is SEHNR and CDR2 is FQNEAQ (reference sequence). CDR3 sequence reads: CASSSWRDEEKLFF. Here the CDR3 DNA reads TGTGCCAGCAGCTCTTGGAGGGATGAAGAAAAACTGTTTTTT.

V gene TRBV18 combines with J gene TRBJ2-3; TRBD2 matches at 8 bases. The V segment lost 2 bases and the J segment 0 bases; nucleotides outside the gene matches: 7. CDR1 is KGHSH, CDR2 LQKENI, per germline. The length of the CDR3 is 17 residues. The DNA of the CDR3 is TGTGCCAGCTCACCATACTCGGGAGGGAGCAGCACAGATACGCAGTATTTT. Translating it yields CASSPYSGGSSTDTQYF. Together with reference TRBV18 and TRBJ2-3, the CDR3 gives the full variable domain: NAGVMQNPRHLVRRRGQEARLRCSPMKGHSHVYWYRQLPEEGLKFMVYLQKENIIDESGMPKERFSAEFPKEGPSILRIQQVVRGDSAAYFCASSPYSGGSSTDTQYFGPGTRLTVL.

V usage is TRBV2 and J usage is TRBJ2-1; 8 nucleotides agree with TRBD1. This CDR3 spans 15 amino acids. Trimming removed 6 bases from V and 5 bases from J; junction bases left unmatched: 9. The germline gives CDR1 SNHLY, CDR2 FYNNEI. The CDR3 DNA follows: TGTGCCAGCAGCTTCCGGGACAGGCCCAACAATGAGCAGTTCTTC. Translating it yields CASSFRDRPNNEQFF. Looking up the rest from reference TRBV2 and TRBJ2-1 gives the full variable domain: EPEVTQTPSHQVTQMGQEVILRCVPISNHLYFYWYRQILGQKVEFLVSFYNNEISEKSEIFDDQFSVERPDGSNFTLKIRSTKLEDSAMYFCASSFRDRPNNEQFFGPGTRLTVL.

V and J are TRBV28 and TRBJ2-7; 9 bases match TRBD2. Germline CDR1 reads MDHEN; CDR2 reads SYDVKM. V was pared by 5 bases and J by 6 bases, with 11 bases of the junction left unmatched. This CDR3 contains 15 residues. CDR3 in DNA: TGTGCCAGCAGTCGACATAGCGGGAGTGGGGCCGAGCAGTACTTC. Protein product: CASSRHSGSGAEQYF.

The chain combines TRBV5-6 with TRBJ1-2; tentatively, D is TRBD1 (5 bases). Trimming removed 2 bases at V and 2 bases at J, with 7 bases between. The CDR3 is made up of 13 amino acids. The germline V gene has CDR1 SGHDT and CDR2 YYEEEE. CDR3 sequence (DNA): TGTGCCAGCAGCTTCCAGGGAAACTATGGCTACACCTTC. It encodes CASSFQGNYGYTF.

The chain uses TRBV11-2 and TRBJ2-2; a weak D match, TRBD2 (6 bases). The CDR3 totals 16 residues. Germline assignment: CDR1 SGHAT and CDR2 FQNNGV. V dropped 2 bases and J dropped 8 bases, with 18 bases sitting between them. Here the CDR3 DNA reads TGTGCCAGCAGCTTATTCTCGATTGGGGGGAAGGGGGAGCTGTTTTTT. Amino acid sequence: CASSLFSIGGKGELFF.

The chain combines TRBV7-3 with TRBJ2-1; possibly TRBD1 for D (5 bases). Germline V CDR1 and CDR2: SGHTA, FQGTGA. The CDR3 consists of 12 residues. Trimming removed 5 bases at V and 7 bases at J, with 9 bases between. The CDR3 is CASSHPGNEQFF. CDR3 DNA sequence: TGTGCCAGCAGCCACCCAGGGAATGAGCAGTTCTTC.

This clone was seen a single time. The chain links TRBV6-4 to TRBJ2-3; a weak D match, TRBD1 (6 bases). The V end was cut by 4 bases, the J end by 4 bases, with 15 bases between. The CDR3 extends over 15 amino acids. CDR1 is MRHNA and CDR2 is SNTAGT in the germline V gene. This CDR3 is CASSATTGNPDTQYF. CDR3 DNA: TGTGCCAGCAGTGCCACGACAGGAAATCCAGATACGCAGTATTTT.

The chain has TRBV5-5 and TRBJ2-7; weak D call: TRBD2 (5 bases). V lost 6 bases to trimming and J lost 5 bases, with 12 bases between them. CDR3 size: 12 residues. The germline CDR1 and CDR2 sequences are SGHKS and YYEKEE (reference sequence). In DNA, the CDR3 is TGTGCCAGCATACGGGGTCAGAACGAGCAGTACTTC. Amino acids: CASIRGQNEQYF.

The chain is built from TRBV5-4 and TRBJ2-5; TRBD2 matches at 10 bases. The germline V gene has CDR1 SGHNT and CDR2 YYREEE (reference sequence). After removal of 4 bases from V and 3 bases from J, the junction contained 6 bases not matched to a gene. The CDR3 spans 15 residues. CDR3 nucleotide sequence: TGTGCCAGCAGCGAACCGGGACTAGCGAAAGAGACCCAGTACTTC. It yields the protein CASSEPGLAKETQYF.

The rearrangement uses TRBV10-3 and TRBJ1-6, with TRBD1 matching 9 bases. The CDR3 runs 14 residues. Unmatched junction bases numbered 4, after V lost 3 bases and J lost 10 bases. Germline V gene data show CDR1 as ENHRY and CDR2 as SYGVKD. The CDR3 region is CAISDRQGESPLHF. CDR3 coding DNA: TGTGCCATCAGTGATAGACAGGGGGAATCACCCCTCCACTTT.

The V call is TRBV2, the J call TRBJ1-5, with 9 bases fitting TRBD1. The CDR3 has 14 residues. Germline-derived CDR1 and CDR2 are SNHLY and FYNNEI. The trim removed 8 bases at V and 7 bases at J, leaving 9 bases unmatched. The CDR3 sequence: CASSRTGDSQPQHF. For the CDR3, the DNA is TGTGCCAGCTCCCGGACAGGGGATAGCCAGCCCCAGCATTTT.

This clone has just one count. V and J are TRBV7-2 and TRBJ1-2; maybe TRBD1 (5 bases). From germline, CDR1 is SGHTA and CDR2 FQGNSA. V lost 0 bases, J lost 6 bases, and 14 bases lay in between. This CDR3 has 15 residues. The DNA for the CDR3 is TGTGCCAGCAGCTTAGCCACAGGATACATCCATGGCTACACCTTC. This codes for CASSLATGYIHGYTF.

The J gene is TRBJ2-3, the V gene TRBV10-3, with TRBD2 matching 7 bases. Germline CDR1 reads ENHRY; CDR2 reads SYGVKD. This CDR3 is built from 17 residues. Germline trimming cut 3 bases from V and 5 bases from J; bases unmatched to any gene: 14. In DNA form, the CDR3 reads TGTGCCATCAGTGACCCCCGGGACTACCAAGGGAGAGATACGCAGTATTTT. Amino acid sequence: CAISDPRDYQGRDTQYF.

CDR3 DNA: TGTGCCAGCAGCTCGGGACTAGCGACAGATACGCAGTATTTT. Its protein product is CASSSGLATDTQYF. The genes are TRBV7-8 and TRBJ2-3; 10 bases line up with TRBD2. V was pared by 4 bases and J by 3 bases, with 1 base of the junction left unmatched. There are 14 residues in the CDR3. Per germline, CDR1 SGHVS and CDR2 FQNEAQ.

This rearrangement joins TRBV9 to TRBJ1-6, with 10 bases matching TRBD1. The CDR3 is made up of 15 amino acids. Germline trimming cut 4 bases from V and 7 bases from J; bases unmatched to any gene: 5. Looked up from germline, CDR1 is SGDLS and CDR2 is YYNGEE. This chain's CDR3 is CASSPGQGGNSPLHF. Here the CDR3 DNA reads TGTGCCAGCAGCCCCGGACAGGGGGGGAATTCACCCCTCCACTTT. Looking up the rest from reference TRBV9 and TRBJ1-6 gives the full variable domain: DSGVTQTPKHLITATGQRVTLRCSPRSGDLSVYWYQQSLDQGLQFLIQYYNGEERAKGNILERFSAQQFPDLHSELNLSSLELGDSALYFCASSPGQGGNSPLHFGNGTRLTVT.

The chain uses TRBV15 and TRBJ2-5; 10 bases fit TRBD2. V gave up 0 bases and J gave up 3 bases; unmatched junction bases: 1. Germline lookup yields CDR1 LNHNV and CDR2 YYDKDF (reference sequence). This CDR3 is built from 15 residues. The CDR3 DNA sequence: TGTGCCACCAGCAGAGACGGACTAGCGGAAGAGACCCAGTACTTC. Its translation is CATSRDGLAEETQYF.

This chain joins TRBV7-2 and TRBJ2-5; TRBD2 agrees at 16 bases. CDR1 is SGHTA, CDR2 FQGNSA, per germline. The CDR3 totals 18 residues. Losses at the gene ends were 5 bases for V and 4 bases for J; bases not matched to a gene: 10. CDR3 sequence (DNA): TGTGCCAGCAGCAATCCGGGACTAGCGGGGGGGCAGCTAGAGACCCAGTACTTC. This translates into CASSNPGLAGGQLETQYF.

This clone has more than one count but fewer than ten. The chain carries TRBV7-2 and TRBJ2-7; 8 bases agree with TRBD1. J gave up 5 bases and V 3 bases, and 9 bases lay outside the gene matches. The CDR3 contains 15 residues. Germline V gives CDR1 SGHTA, CDR2 FQGNSA. The DNA of the CDR3 is TGTGCCAGCAGCTTTCGTCGGGACAGGCCCCACGAGCAGTACTTC. Translating it yields CASSFRRDRPHEQYF.

The chain is built from TRBV7-6 and TRBJ1-5, with D unresolved. The germline V and J ends were trimmed by 0 bases and 3 bases, with 12 bases remaining between them. The V gene's germline CDR1 is SGHVS and CDR2 FNYEAQ. The CDR3 length is 16 residues. This CDR3 reads CASSLAAGSNNQPQHF. CDR3 DNA sequence: TGTGCCAGCAGCTTAGCGGCGGGAAGCAACAATCAGCCCCAGCATTTT.

This clone was observed a single time. V usage is TRBV5-6 and J usage is TRBJ1-2; 10 bases line up with TRBD1. There are 17 residues in the CDR3. V trimming: 2 bases; J trimming: 4 bases; junction bases outside the gene matches: 11. Germline loops: CDR1 SGHDT, CDR2 YYEEEE. The CDR3 nucleotides read TGTGCCAGCAGCTTCGGGGACGGGACAGGGGATATCTATGGCTACACCTTC. Its translation is CASSFGDGTGDIYGYTF.

The V and J genes are TRBV5-1 and TRBJ2-1; weak D call: TRBD1 (6 bases). The V gene lost 0 bases and the J gene lost 1 base, with 8 bases spanning the gap. The germline V gene encodes CDR1 SGHRS and CDR2 YFSETQ. The CDR3 loop spans 15 amino acids. The CDR3, as DNA: TGCGCCAGCAGCTTGGGGACAGATTCCTACAATGAGCAGTTCTTC. It is translated as CASSLGTDSYNEQFF.

V usage is TRBV7-9 and J usage is TRBJ2-2, with D tentatively TRBD2 (6 bases). CDR1 is SEHNR, CDR2 FQNEAQ, per germline (reference sequence). The germline V and J ends were trimmed by 8 bases and 3 bases, with 16 bases remaining between them. The length of the CDR3 is 15 residues. The CDR3 reads CASGFGGIDTGELFF. As DNA, the CDR3 is TGTGCCAGCGGATTCGGGGGTATCGACACCGGGGAGCTGTTTTTT.

V gene TRBV19 combines with J gene TRBJ2-1; D may be TRBD1 (5 bases). V was clipped by 3 bases and J by 3 bases, with 12 bases between them. CDR1 is LNHDA, CDR2 SQIVND, per germline (reference sequence). The CDR3 runs 15 residues. CDR3 sequence: CASSMWQGIYNEQFF. CDR3 DNA sequence: TGTGCCAGTAGTATGTGGCAGGGAATCTACAATGAGCAGTTCTTC.

The chain links TRBV29-1 to TRBJ2-3, with 14 bases identical to TRBD2. J was trimmed by 4 bases and V by 6 bases; bases with no gene match: 6. The CDR3 is 15 residues long. The germline gives CDR1 SQVTM, CDR2 ANQGSEA. The CDR3: CSVPTSGGASDTQYF. The CDR3 DNA follows: TGCAGCGTCCCGACTAGCGGGGGGGCATCAGATACGCAGTATTTT.

The gene calls are TRBV28 and TRBJ1-2; no firm D call. This CDR3 has 12 residues. The V gene lost 5 bases and the J gene lost 8 bases, with 12 bases spanning the gap. Germline V gene sequence: CDR1 MDHEN, CDR2 SYDVKM. The CDR3 spells CASSLKASGYTF. The CDR3 DNA reads TGTGCCAGCAGTCTAAAAGCCTCGGGCTACACCTTC.

V usage is TRBV12-5 and J usage is TRBJ1-2; TRBD1 might be the D (5 bases). Germline lookup yields CDR1 LGHNT and CDR2 FRNRAP. V was trimmed by 2 bases and J by 13 bases, leaving 20 bases between them. CDR3 length equals 14 residues. The chain's CDR3 is CASGLTLGAGIITF. As DNA, the CDR3 is TGTGCTAGTGGTTTGACACTTGGGGCAGGGATCATCACCTTC.

The chain employs TRBV28 and TRBJ1-4; no definite D call. The ends were cut back, 9 bases at V and 2 bases at J, with 10 bases in the middle. This CDR3 region has 13 residues. Germline values: CDR1 MDHEN, CDR2 SYDVKM. This CDR3 reads CASGRLTNEKLFF. For the CDR3, the DNA is TGTGCCAGTGGGAGGTTGACTAATGAAAAACTGTTTTTT.

This sequence joins TRBV18 and TRBJ2-7; TRBD2 matches 14 bases. This CDR3 contains 16 residues. The ends lost 3 bases at V and 4 bases at J; junction bases unmatched: 5. Per germline, CDR1 KGHSH and CDR2 LQKENI. The CDR3 here is CASSPGTSGGTYEQYF. The CDR3 coding sequence is TGTGCCAGCTCACCGGGGACTAGCGGGGGAACTTACGAGCAGTACTTC.